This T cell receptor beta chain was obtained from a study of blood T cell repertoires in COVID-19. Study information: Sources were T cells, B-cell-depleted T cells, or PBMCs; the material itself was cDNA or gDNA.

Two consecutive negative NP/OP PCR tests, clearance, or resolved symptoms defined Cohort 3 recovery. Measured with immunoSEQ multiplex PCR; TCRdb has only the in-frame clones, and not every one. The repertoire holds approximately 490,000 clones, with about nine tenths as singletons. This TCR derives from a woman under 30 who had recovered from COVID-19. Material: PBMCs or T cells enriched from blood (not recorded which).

The CDR3 DNA follows: TGCGCCAGCAGCCCAACCTTTCAGGGGGGTTCGAACAATGAGCAGTTCTTC. It specifies CASSPTFQGGSNNEQFF. The chain joins TRBV4-1 to TRBJ2-1, with D possibly matching TRBD1 (7 bases). V shed 4 bases and J shed 5 bases, with 21 bases lying between them. This CDR3 has 17 residues. The germline V gene encodes CDR1 MGHRA and CDR2 YSYEKL.